This TCR beta chain was identified during a study of T cell clones after liver transplantation. Study-wide context: A pre-transplant mixed lymphocyte reaction with TCRbeta sequencing defined graft-donor-reactive clones followed in post-transplant blood. Blood was drawn pre-transplant, before withdrawal, and after full or failed withdrawal. As an antigen-independent comparator, third-party-reactive TCRbeta sequences came from pre-transplant mixed lymphocyte reactions.

This clone occurred a few times. Its antigen is as yet unknown. Study observations and caveats: Post-transplant time points were not standardized, so conclusions are preliminary.

Using immunoSEQ multiplex PCR, the repertoire was profiled, and TCRdb retains in-frame clones only, with some absent. The sample consists of fewer than 65,000 clones, 60% to 80% of them appearing once. CDR1 is SGHVS and CDR2 is FNYEAQ in the germline V gene. J lost 0 bases, V lost 3 bases, and 5 bases had no gene match. The CDR3 spans 15 residues. The material sequenced was CD4+ T cells from blood, taken at the 22-month timepoint. The V call is TRBV7-6, the J call TRBJ2-7; the match to TRBD2 covers 7 bases. The receptor was derived from a human patient who received a liver transplant. Some T cells may be graft donor cells. CDR3 sequence: CASSFGGVTSYEQYF. The CDR3 DNA reads as TGTGCCAGCAGCTTTGGGGGGGTGACCTCCTACGAGCAGTACTTC.